This T cell receptor (beta chain) was sequenced in a study of graft-versus-host responses after intestinal transplantation (TCRdb year 2021). A note on the overall study: Multivisceral, liver-intestinal, or isolated intestinal transplants were received by the recipients. Every recipient was given anti-thymocyte globulin induction, followed by approximately three years of maintenance tacrolimus and steroids. After intestinal transplantation, graft-versus-host and host-versus-graft alloreactive T cell clones in the graft, circulation and bone marrow were tracked using bulk TCR-beta CDR3 sequencing. To identify alloreactive clones, pre-transplant mixed lymphocyte reaction products were sequenced and then compared with unstimulated pre-transplant donor and recipient T cells. A cohort of 24 intestinal transplant recipients, including one retransplant, was enrolled, and 3 patients lacking pretransplant specimens were excluded. Donor T cell macrochimerism was defined as a peak of at least 4% donor T cells among recipient peripheral blood mononuclear cells. Instead of going to the commercial service, samples from a few later patients were sequenced in-house on an Illumina MiSeq and processed with MiXCR. What the study reported, not specific to this receptor: Conclusions were limited by the relatively low number and heterogeneity of intestinal transplant patients. Peak levels of circulating GvH clones were associated with declines in HvG clones early after transplant. High GvH to HvG T cell clonal ratios were observed in the allografts of patients with donor T cell macrochimerism. GvH clones turned up in recipient bone marrow, with some appearing earlier in ileal mucosa or blood, a pattern consistent with an intestinal mucosal origin.

Blood samples were collected up to 4 times in the first month after transplant and then at least monthly when available. Comment on this clone: Its cognate antigen has yet to be identified. Per-base quality was not reported, and no clone a single base away is much larger than it.

At the junction V is shortened by 7 bases and J by 5 bases; bases outside the gene matches: 8. The germline V gene encodes CDR1 MDHEN and CDR2 SYDVKM. Measured from the cysteine to the phenylalanine, the CDR3 is 14 residues long. The kept DNA is CDR3 alone, 42 bases in frame from the first base. Library preparation was by the immunoSEQ multiplex PCR assay. Adaptive Biotechnologies carried out high-throughput TCR-beta CDR3 sequencing of genomic DNA for most patients. The original pipeline was this. Adaptive's ImmunoSEQ software supplied the TCR sequencing data for approximately 18 patients, while MiXCR and VDJtools were used to process a few other patients. Because the origin of CDR3 nucleotide sequences shared between donor and recipient could not be assigned, those sequences were removed. Alloreactive clones required at least 2-fold expansion over unstimulated cells and minimum CFSE-low frequency of 0.002% (template counts) or 0.001% (read counts). A clone was considered mappable if detected in the sequenced pre-transplant spleen, lymph node, or MLR CFSE-low populations of the donor or recipient. The cumulative frequency of alloreactive clones was calculated as a percentage of all sequences, weighted by copy number. As stored in TCRdb, this immuneACCESS dataset retains in-frame rearrangements with V and J assigned. A fraction of the clones does not appear; measured against another copy, unresolved V genes explain less than half of the discrepancy, and the remainder lacks a known reason. That table gives V, J and clone size, and the DNA gave D and trimming. This sample comprises 30,000 to 40,000 clones, about 93% of them detected only once. About 0.8% of the sample is held by the ten biggest clonotypes.

Sequencing was performed on PBMCs, taken 16 days after intestinal transplant. This chain joins TRBV28 to TRBJ1-5, and 7 junctional nucleotides match TRBD1. This TCR came from a human patient who received an intestinal transplant, so some T cells may come from the graft donor. CDR3 loop: CASTKTGVDQPQHF. The nucleotides read TGTGCCAGCACCAAAACAGGGGTGGATCAGCCCCAGCATTTT.